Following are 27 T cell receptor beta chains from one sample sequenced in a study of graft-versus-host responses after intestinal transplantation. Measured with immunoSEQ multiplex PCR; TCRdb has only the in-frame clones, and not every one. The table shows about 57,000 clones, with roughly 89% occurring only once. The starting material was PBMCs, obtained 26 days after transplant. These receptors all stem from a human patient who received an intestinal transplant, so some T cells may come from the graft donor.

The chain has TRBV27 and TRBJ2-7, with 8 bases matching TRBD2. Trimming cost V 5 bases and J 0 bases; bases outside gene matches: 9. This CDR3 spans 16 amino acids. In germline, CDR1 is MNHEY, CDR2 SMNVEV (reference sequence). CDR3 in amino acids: CASSPSGGPLSYEQYV. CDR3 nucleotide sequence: TGTGCCAGCAGTCCATCGGGGGGGCCTCTCTCCTACGAGCAGTACGTC.

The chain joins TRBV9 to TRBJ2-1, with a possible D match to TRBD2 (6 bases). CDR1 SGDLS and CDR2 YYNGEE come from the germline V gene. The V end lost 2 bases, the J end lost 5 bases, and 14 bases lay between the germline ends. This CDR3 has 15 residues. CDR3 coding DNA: TGTGCCAGCAGCGTCGAGGCGGGAACCCACAATGAGCAGTTCTTC. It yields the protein CASSVEAGTHNEQFF.

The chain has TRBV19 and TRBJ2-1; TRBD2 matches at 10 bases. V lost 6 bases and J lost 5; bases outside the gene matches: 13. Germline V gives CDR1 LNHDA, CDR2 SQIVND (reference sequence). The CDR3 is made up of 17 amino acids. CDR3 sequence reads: CASRSNERGGRHNEQFF. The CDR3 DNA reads TGTGCCAGTAGATCAAATGAGCGGGGGGGCCGGCACAATGAGCAGTTCTTC.

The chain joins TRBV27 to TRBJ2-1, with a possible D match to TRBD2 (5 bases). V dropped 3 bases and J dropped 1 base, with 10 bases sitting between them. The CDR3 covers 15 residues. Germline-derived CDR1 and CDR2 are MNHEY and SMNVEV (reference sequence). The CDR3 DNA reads TGTGCCAGCAGTTTTGCTGGAGGATCCTACAATGAGCAGTTCTTC. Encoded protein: CASSFAGGSYNEQFF.

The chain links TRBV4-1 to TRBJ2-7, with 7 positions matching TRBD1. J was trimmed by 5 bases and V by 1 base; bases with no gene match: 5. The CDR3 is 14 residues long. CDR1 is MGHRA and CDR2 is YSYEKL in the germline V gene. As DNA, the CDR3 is TGCGCCAGCAGCCAAGCTGAGGGGGCCCACGAGCAGTACTTC. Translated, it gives CASSQAEGAHEQYF.

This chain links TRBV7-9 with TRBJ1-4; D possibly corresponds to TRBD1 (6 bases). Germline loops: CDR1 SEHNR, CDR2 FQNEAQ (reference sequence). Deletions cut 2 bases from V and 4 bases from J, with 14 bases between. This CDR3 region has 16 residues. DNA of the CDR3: TGTGCCAGCAGCTTATTGGACAGTAGTTTTAATGAAAAACTGTTTTTT. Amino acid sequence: CASSLLDSSFNEKLFF.

CDR3 DNA sequence: TGTGCCAGCAGTGACTCGGGGAGCGGTGAGCAGTTCTTC. Translated, it gives CASSDSGSGEQFF. This sequence joins TRBV6-4 and TRBJ2-1; maybe TRBD2 (5 bases). Trimming took 0 bases from V and 9 from J, leaving 9 bases between them. The CDR3 length is 13 residues. Per the germline V gene, CDR1 is MRHNA and CDR2 is SNTAGT.

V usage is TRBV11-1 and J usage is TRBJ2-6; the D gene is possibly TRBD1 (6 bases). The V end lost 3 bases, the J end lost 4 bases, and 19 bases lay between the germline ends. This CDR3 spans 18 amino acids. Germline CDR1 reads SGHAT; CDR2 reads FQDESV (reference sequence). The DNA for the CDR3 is TGTGCCAGCAGCTTTACAGGGATTGGAGTTCTGGGGGCCAACGTCCTGACTTTC. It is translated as CASSFTGIGVLGANVLTF.

CDR3 amino acids: CASIGWDNNEQFF. CDR3 nucleotide sequence: TGTGCCAGTATAGGTTGGGACAACAATGAGCAGTTCTTC. The chain joins TRBV19 to TRBJ2-1, with a possible D match to TRBD1 (6 bases). The CDR3 totals 13 residues. V was cut by 7 bases and J by 5 bases, with 12 bases left in between. Germline V gene sequence: CDR1 LNHDA, CDR2 SQIVND (reference sequence).

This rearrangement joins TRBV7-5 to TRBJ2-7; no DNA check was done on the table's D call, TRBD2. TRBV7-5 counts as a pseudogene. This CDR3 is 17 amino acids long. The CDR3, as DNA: TGTGCCAGAAGCCCCTGTTCGCGAGTAGCGGGACTCTACGAGCAGTACTTC. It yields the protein CARSPCSRVAGLYEQYF.

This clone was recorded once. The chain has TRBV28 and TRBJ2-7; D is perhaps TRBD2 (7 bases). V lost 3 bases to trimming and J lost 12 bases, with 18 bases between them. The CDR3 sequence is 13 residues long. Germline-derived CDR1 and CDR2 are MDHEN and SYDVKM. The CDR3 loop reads CASSFLTLGGAYF. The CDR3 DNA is TGTGCCAGCAGTTTTTTGACGCTGGGGGGGGCGTACTTC.

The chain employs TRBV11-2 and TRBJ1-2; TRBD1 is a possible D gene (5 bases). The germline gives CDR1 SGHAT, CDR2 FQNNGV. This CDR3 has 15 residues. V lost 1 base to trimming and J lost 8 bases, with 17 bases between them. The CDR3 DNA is TGTGCCAGCAGCTTAGGAGCCCGGGGGGGACGAGGCTACACCTTC. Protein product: CASSLGARGGRGYTF.

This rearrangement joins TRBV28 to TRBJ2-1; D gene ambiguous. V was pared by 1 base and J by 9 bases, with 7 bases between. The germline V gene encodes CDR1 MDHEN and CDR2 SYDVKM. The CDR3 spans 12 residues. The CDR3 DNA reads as TGTGCCAGCAGTTTATCCAGGATTGAGCAGTTCTTC. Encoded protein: CASSLSRIEQFF.

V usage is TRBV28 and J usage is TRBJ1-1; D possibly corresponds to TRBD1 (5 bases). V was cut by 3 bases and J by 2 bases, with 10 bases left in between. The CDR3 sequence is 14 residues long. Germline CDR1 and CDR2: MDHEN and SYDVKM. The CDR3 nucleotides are TGTGCCAGCAGTTTTGACAGAACCAACACTGAAGCTTTCTTT. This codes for CASSFDRTNTEAFF.

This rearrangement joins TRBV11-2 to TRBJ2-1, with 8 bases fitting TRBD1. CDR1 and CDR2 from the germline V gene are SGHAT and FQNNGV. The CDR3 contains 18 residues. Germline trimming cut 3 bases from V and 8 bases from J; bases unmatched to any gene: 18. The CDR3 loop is CASSFQPLRGRWNDEQFF. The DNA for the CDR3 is TGTGCCAGCAGCTTCCAGCCCCTCAGGGGGCGTTGGAATGATGAGCAGTTCTTC.

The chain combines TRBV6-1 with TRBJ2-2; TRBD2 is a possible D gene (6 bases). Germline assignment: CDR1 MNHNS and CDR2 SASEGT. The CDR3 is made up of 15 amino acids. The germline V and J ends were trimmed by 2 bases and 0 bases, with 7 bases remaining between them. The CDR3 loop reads CASSETGANTGELFF. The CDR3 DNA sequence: TGTGCCAGCAGTGAAACGGGGGCGAACACCGGGGAGCTGTTTTTT.

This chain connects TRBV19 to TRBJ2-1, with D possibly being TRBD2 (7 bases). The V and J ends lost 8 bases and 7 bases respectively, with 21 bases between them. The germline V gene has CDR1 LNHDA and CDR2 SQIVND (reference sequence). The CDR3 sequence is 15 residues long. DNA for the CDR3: TGTGCCAGTGGGGGTGTTCGGGGGGCAGGGAATGAGCAGTTCTTC. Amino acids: CASGGVRGAGNEQFF.

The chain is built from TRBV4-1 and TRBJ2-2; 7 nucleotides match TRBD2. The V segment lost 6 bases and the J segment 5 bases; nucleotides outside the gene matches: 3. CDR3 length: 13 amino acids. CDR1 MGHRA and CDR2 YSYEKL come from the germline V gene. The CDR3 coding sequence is TGCGCCAGCAGTCTCGGGGGGACCGGGGAGCTGTTTTTT. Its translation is CASSLGGTGELFF.

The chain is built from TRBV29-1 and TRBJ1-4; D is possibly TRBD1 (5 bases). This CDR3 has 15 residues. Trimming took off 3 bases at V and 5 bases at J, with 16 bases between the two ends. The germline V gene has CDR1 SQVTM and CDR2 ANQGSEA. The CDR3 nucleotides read TGCAGCGTTGAGGGGGGAGCGGGGCGAAATGAAAAACTGTTTTTT. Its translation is CSVEGGAGRNEKLFF.

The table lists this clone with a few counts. CDR3 nucleotides: TGTGCCAGCAGCTTGGTCGCACAGCCCTACACAGATACGCAGTATTTT. The encoded protein is CASSLVAQPYTDTQYF. V usage is TRBV5-4 and J usage is TRBJ2-3, with no clear D. CDR3 size: 16 residues. Between the trimmed V and J ends, which lost 0 bases and 2 bases, there was a span of 13 bases. The germline gives CDR1 SGHNT, CDR2 YYREEE (reference sequence).

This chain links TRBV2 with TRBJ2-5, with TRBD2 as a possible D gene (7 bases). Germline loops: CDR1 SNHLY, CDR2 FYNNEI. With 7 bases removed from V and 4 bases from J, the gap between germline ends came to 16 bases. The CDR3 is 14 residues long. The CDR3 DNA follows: TGTGCCAGCACCCGGGGGGAGGGGGGAGAGACCCAGTACTTC. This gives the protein CASTRGEGGETQYF.

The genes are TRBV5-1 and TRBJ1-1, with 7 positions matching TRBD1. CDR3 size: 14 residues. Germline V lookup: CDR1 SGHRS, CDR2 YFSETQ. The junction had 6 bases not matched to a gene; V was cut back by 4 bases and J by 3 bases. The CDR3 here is CASSRAGGDTEAFF. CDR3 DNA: TGCGCCAGCAGCCGCGCAGGGGGTGACACTGAAGCTTTCTTT. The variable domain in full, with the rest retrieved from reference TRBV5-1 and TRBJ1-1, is KAGVTQTPRYLIKTRGQQVTLSCSPISGHRSVSWYQQTPGQGLQFLFEYFSETQRNKGNFPGRFSGRQFSNSRSEMNVSTLELGDSALYLCASSRAGGDTEAFFGQGTRLTVV.

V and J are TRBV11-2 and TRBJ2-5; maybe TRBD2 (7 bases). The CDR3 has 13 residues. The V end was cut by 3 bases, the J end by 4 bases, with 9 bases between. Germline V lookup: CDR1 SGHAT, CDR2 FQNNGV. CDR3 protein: CASSFGGAETQYF. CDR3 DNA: TGTGCCAGCAGCTTTGGGGGGGCAGAGACCCAGTACTTC.

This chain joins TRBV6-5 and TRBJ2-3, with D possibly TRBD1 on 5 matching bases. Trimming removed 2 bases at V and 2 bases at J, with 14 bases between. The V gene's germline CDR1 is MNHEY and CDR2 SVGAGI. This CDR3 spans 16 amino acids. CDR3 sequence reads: CASSYGAEAATDTQYF. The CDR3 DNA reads TGTGCCAGCAGTTACGGGGCCGAAGCCGCCACAGATACGCAGTATTTT.

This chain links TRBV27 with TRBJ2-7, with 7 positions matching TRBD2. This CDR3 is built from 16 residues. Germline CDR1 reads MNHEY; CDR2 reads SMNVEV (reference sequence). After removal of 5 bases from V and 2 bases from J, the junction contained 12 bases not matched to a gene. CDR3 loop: CASSPTPRGKAYEQYF. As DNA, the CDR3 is TGTGCCAGCAGTCCCACCCCGCGGGGGAAAGCCTACGAGCAGTACTTC.

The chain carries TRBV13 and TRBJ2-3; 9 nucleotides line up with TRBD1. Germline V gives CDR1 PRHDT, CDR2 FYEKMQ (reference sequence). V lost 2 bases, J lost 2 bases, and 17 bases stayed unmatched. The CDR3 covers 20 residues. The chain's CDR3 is CASSLFSYDGGDRATDTQYF. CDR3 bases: TGTGCCAGCAGCTTATTTTCGTACGATGGAGGGGACAGGGCCACAGATACGCAGTATTTT.

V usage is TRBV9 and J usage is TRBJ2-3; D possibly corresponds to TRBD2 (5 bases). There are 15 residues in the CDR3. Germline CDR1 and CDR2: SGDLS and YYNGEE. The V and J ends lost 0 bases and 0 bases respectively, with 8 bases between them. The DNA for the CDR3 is TGTGCCAGCAGCGTAGCCTGGACTAGCACAGATACGCAGTATTTT. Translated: CASSVAWTSTDTQYF.